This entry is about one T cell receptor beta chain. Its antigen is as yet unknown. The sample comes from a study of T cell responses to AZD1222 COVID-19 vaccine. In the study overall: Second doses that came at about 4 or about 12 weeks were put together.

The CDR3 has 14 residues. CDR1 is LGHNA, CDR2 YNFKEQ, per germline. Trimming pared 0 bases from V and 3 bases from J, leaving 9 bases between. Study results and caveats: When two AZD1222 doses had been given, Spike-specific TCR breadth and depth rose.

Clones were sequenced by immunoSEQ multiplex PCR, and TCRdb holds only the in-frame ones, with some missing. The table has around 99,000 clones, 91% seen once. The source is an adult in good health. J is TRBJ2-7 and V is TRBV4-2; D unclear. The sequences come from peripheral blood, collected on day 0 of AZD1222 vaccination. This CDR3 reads CASSQEVSGYEQYF. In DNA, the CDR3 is TGTGCCAGCAGCCAAGAGGTCTCTGGCTACGAGCAGTACTTC.